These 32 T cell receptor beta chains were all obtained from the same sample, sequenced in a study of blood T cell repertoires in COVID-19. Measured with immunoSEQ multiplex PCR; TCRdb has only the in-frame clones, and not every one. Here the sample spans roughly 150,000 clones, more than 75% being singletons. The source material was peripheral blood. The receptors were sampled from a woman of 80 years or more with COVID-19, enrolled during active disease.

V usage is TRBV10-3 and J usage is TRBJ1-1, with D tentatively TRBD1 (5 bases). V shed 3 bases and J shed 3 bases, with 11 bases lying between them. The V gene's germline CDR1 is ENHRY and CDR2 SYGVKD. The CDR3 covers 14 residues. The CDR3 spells CAISDYGRDTEAFF. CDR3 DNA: TGTGCCATCAGTGACTACGGCAGGGACACTGAAGCTTTCTTT.

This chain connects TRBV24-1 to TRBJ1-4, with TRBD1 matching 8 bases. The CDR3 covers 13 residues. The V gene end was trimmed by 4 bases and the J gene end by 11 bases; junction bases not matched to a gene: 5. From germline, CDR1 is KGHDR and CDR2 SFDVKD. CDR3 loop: CATSERTGKKLFF. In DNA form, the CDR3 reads TGTGCCACCAGTGAGCGGACAGGGAAGAAACTGTTTTTT.

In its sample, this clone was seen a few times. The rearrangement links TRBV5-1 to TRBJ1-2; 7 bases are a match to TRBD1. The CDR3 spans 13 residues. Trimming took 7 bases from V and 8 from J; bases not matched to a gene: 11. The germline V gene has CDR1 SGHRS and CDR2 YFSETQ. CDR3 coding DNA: TGCGCCAGCTATGACAGGGCCCGGCCGGGCTACACCTTC. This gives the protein CASYDRARPGYTF. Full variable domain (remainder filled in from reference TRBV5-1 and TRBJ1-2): KAGVTQTPRYLIKTRGQQVTLSCSPISGHRSVSWYQQTPGQGLQFLFEYFSETQRNKGNFPGRFSGRQFSNSRSEMNVSTLELGDSALYLCASYDRARPGYTFGSGTRLTVV.

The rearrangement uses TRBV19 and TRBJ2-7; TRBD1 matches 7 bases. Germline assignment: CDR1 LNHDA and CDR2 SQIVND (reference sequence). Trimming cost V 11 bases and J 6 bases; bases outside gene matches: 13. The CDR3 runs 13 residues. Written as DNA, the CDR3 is TGTGCCGCCCTTTCCGGGACAGACGTCGAGCAGTACTTC. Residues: CAALSGTDVEQYF.

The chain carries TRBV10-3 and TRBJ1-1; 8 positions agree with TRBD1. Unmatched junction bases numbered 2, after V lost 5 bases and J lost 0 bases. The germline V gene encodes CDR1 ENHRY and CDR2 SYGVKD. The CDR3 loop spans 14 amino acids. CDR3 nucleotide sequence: TGTGCCATCAGTAGACAGGGGTTGAACACTGAAGCTTTCTTT. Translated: CAISRQGLNTEAFF.

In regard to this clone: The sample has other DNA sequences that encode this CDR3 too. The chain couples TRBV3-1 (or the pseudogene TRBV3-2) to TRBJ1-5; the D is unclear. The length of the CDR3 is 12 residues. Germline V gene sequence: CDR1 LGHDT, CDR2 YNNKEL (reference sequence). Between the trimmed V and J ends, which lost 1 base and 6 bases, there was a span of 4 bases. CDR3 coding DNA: TGTGCCAGCAGCCAAGGTCGTCAGCCCCAGCATTTT. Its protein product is CASSQGRQPQHF.

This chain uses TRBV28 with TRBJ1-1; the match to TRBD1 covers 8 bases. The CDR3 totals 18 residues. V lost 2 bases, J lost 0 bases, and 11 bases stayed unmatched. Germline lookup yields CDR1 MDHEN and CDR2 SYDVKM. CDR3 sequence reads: CASSLPTGTGHMNTEAFF. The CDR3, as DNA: TGTGCCAGCAGTTTACCCACCGGGACAGGCCACATGAACACTGAAGCTTTCTTT.

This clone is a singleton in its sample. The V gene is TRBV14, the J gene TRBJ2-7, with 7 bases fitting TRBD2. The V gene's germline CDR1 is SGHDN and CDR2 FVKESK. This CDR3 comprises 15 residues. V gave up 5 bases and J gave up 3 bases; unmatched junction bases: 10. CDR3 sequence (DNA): TGTGCCAGCAGCAACCTAGCGGCCGATTACTACGAGCAGTACTTC. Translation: CASSNLAADYYEQYF.

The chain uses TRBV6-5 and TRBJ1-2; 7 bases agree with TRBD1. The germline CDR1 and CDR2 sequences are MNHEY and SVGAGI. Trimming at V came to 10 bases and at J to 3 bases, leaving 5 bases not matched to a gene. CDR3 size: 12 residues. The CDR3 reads CATRQGDYGYTF. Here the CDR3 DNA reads TGTGCCACGCGACAGGGCGACTATGGCTACACCTTC.

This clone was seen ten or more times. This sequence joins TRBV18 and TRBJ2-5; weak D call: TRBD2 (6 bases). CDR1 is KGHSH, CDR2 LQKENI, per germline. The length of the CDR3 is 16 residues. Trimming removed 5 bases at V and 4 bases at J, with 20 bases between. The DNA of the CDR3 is TGTGCCAGCTCATCGATGGGACTGACGACCCGAGAGACCCAGTACTTC. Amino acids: CASSSMGLTTRETQYF. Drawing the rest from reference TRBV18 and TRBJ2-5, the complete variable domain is NAGVMQNPRHLVRRRGQEARLRCSPMKGHSHVYWYRQLPEEGLKFMVYLQKENIIDESGMPKERFSAEFPKEGPSILRIQQVVRGDSAAYFCASSSMGLTTRETQYFGPGTRLLVL.

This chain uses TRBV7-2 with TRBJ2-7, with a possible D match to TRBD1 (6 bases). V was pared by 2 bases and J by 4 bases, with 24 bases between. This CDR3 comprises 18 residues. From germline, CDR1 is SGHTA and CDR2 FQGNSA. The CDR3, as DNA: TGTGCCAGCAGCTTACAGCGGAGTCGTACAGGGCATCCTTACGAGCAGTACTTC. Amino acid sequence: CASSLQRSRTGHPYEQYF.

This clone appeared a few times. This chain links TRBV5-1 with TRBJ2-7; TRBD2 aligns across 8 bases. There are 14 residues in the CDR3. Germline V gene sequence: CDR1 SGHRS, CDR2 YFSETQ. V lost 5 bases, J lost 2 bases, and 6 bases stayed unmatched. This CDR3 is CASRLERGTYEQYF. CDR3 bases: TGCGCCAGCAGGCTAGAGCGGGGGACCTACGAGCAGTACTTC.

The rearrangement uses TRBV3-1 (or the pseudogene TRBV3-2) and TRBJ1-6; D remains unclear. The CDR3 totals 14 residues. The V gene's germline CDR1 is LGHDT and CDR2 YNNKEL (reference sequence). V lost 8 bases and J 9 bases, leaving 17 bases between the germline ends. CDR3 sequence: CASRDFKKISPLHF. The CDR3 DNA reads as TGTGCCAGCCGAGATTTTAAAAAGATTTCACCCCTCCACTTT.

CDR3 nucleotide sequence: TGCGCCAGCAGCAGGGGACAGACCTTGGACACCGGGGAGCTGTTTTTT. Protein product: CASSRGQTLDTGELFF. The rearrangement uses TRBV5-1 and TRBJ2-2, with TRBD1 matching 7 bases. The CDR3 length is 16 residues. Germline values: CDR1 SGHRS, CDR2 YFSETQ. The V segment lost 4 bases and the J segment 3 bases; nucleotides outside the gene matches: 9.

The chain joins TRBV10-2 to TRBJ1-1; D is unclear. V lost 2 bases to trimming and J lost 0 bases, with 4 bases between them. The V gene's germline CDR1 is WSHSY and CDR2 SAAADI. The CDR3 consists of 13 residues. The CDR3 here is CASSEQVNTEAFF. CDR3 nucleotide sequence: TGCGCCAGCAGTGAGCAGGTGAACACTGAAGCTTTCTTT.

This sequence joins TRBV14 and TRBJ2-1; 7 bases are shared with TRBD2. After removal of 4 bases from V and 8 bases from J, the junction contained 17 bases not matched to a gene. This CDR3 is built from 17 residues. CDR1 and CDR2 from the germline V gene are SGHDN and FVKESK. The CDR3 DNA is TGTGCCAGCAGCCGAGTCGTCGGAGCGGGATCACCGCATGAGCAGTTCTTC. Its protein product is CASSRVVGAGSPHEQFF.

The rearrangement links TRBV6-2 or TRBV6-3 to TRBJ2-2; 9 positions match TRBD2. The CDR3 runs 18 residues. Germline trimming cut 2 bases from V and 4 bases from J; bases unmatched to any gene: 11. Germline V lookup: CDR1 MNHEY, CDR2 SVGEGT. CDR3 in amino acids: CASSYPSAGGRVTGELFF. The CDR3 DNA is TGTGCCAGCAGTTACCCCTCTGCGGGAGGGCGAGTCACCGGGGAGCTGTTTTTT.

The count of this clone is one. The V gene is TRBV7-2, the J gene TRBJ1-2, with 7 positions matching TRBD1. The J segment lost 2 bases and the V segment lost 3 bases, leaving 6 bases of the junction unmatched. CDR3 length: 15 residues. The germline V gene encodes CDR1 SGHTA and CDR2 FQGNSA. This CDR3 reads CASSLTGIKNYGYTF. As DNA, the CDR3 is TGTGCCAGCAGCTTGACAGGGATTAAAAACTATGGCTACACCTTC.

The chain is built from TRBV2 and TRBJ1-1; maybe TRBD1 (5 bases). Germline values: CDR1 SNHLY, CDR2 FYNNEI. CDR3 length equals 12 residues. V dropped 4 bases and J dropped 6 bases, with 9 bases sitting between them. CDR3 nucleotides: TGTGCCAGCAGTGTATCGACAGCTGAAGCTTTCTTT. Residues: CASSVSTAEAFF.

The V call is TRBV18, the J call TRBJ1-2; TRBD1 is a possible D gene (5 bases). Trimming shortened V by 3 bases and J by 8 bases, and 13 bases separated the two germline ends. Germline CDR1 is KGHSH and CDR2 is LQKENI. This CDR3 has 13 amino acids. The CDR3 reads CASSPGATAGYTF. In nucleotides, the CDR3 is TGTGCCAGCTCACCTGGGGCAACCGCCGGCTACACCTTC.

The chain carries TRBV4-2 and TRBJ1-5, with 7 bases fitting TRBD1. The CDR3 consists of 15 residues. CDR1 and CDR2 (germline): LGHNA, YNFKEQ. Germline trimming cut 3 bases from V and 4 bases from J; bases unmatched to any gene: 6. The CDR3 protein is CASSQDLQGNQPQHF. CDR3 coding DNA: TGTGCCAGCAGCCAGGACTTACAGGGGAATCAGCCCCAGCATTTT.

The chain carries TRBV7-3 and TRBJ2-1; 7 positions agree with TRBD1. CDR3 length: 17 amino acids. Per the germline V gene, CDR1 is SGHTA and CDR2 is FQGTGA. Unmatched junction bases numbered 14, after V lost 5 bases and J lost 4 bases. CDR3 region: CASSPTGDPYRYNEQFF. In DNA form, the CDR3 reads TGTGCCAGCAGCCCAACAGGGGACCCATACCGATACAATGAGCAGTTCTTC.

The CDR3 reads CASSFAGNSGNTIYF. In DNA form, the CDR3 reads TGTGCCAGCAGCTTCGCCGGGAACTCTGGAAACACCATATATTTT. V usage is TRBV5-6 and J usage is TRBJ1-3; D gene uncertain. CDR1 SGHDT and CDR2 YYEEEE come from the germline V gene. The V end was cut by 2 bases, the J end by 0 bases, with 9 bases between. The CDR3 length is 15 residues.

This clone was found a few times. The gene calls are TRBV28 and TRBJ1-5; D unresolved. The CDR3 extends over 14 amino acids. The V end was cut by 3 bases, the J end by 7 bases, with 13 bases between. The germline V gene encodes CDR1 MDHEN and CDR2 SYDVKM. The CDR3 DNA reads TGTGCCAGCAGTTTCCAGGAGCGGATGCAGCCCCAGCATTTT. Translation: CASSFQERMQPQHF. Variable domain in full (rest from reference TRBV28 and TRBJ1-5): DVKVTQSSRYLVKRTGEKVFLECVQDMDHENMFWYRQDPGLGLRLIYFSYDVKMKEKGDIPEGYSVSREKKERFSLILESASTNQTSMYLCASSFQERMQPQHFGDGTRLSIL.

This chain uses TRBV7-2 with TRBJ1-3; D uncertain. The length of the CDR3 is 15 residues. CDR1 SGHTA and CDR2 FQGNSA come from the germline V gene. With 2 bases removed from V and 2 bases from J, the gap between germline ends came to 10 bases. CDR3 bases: TGTGCCAGCAGCTTACAGCGGGGTGCTGGAAACACCATATATTTT. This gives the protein CASSLQRGAGNTIYF.

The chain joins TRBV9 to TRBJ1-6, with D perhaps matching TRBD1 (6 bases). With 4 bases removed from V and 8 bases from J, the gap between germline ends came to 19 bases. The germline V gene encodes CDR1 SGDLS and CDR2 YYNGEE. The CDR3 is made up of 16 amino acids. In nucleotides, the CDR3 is TGTGCCAGCAGCTTAGGGGGAAGGGGAGGGGATTCACCCCTCCACTTT. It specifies CASSLGGRGGDSPLHF.

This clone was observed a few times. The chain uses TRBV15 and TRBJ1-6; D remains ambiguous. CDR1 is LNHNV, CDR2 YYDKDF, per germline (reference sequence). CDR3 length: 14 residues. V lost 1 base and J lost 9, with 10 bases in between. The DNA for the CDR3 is TGTGCCACCAGCAGAGCGGAGCGTAGTTCACCCCTCCACTTT. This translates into CATSRAERSSPLHF.

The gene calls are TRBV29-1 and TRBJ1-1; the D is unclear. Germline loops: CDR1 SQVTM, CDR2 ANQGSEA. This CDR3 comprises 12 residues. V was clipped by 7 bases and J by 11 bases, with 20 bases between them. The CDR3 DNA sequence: TGCAGCGCAATGAGGGAGGGCTTGGTGGCTTTCTTT. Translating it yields CSAMREGLVAFF.

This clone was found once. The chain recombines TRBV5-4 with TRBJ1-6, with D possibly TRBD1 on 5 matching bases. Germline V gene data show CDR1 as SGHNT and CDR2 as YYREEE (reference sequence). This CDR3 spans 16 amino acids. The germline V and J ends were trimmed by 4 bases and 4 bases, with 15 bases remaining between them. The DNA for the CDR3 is TGTGCCAGCAGCGAGGGCGGGACGGCGTATAATTCACCCCTCCACTTT. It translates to CASSEGGTAYNSPLHF.

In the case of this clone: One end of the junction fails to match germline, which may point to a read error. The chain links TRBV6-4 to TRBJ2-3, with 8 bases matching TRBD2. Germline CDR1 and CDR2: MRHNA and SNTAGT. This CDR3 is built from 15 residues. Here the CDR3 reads CAGSDSSGSTDTQYF. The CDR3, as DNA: TGTGCCGGCAGTGACTCTAGCGGGAGCACAGATACGCAGTATTTT.

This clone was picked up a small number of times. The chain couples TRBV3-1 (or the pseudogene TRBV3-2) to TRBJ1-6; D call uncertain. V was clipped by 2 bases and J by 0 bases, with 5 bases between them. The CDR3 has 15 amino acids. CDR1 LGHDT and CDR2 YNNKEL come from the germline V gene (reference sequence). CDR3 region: CASSQQNSYNSPLHF. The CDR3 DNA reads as TGTGCCAGCAGCCAACAAAACTCCTATAATTCACCCCTCCACTTT.

The CDR3 DNA sequence: TGTGCCAGCAGTTTACCTAGCACAGATACGCAGTATTTT. Protein: CASSLPSTDTQYF. The V gene is TRBV28, the J gene TRBJ2-3; D not resolved. The germline V gene has CDR1 MDHEN and CDR2 SYDVKM. The CDR3 extends over 13 amino acids. V was cut by 2 bases and J by 0 bases, with 3 bases left in between.